This T cell receptor beta chain was recovered during a study of T cells in Graves' hyperthyroidism and ophthalmopathy. TCR beta CDR3 region amplification was performed from RNA transcripts. Primed by the HTBI set, a first-round RT-PCR was run on the TCR CDR3. MiXCR was run by TCRdb on the multiplex PCR reads, yielding one entry per CDR3 protein. The sample yields 200,000 to 250,000 distinct CDR3 sequences, around 20% seen once. Findings and limits, study-wide: Researchers found most expanded thyroid clonotypes above 0.001 in blood as well.

Turning to this clonotype: Its cognate antigen is unknown.

Diagnostic decisions used clinical symptoms, serum thyroxine and TRAb, thyroid ultrasound and orbital computed tomography. Material for sequencing was blood. This receptor was obtained from a man aged 35 to 55 with Graves' hyperthyroidism.

CDR3 sequence: CASSQAGASRELFF. CDR3 DNA sequence: TGTGCCAGCAGCCAAGCAGGGGCATCCAGGGAGCTGTTTTTT. The chain carries TRBV14 and TRBJ2-2; D is perhaps TRBD1 (6 bases). There are 14 residues in the CDR3. V lost 1 base and J 9 bases, leaving 12 bases between the germline ends. The germline V gene encodes CDR1 SGHDN and CDR2 FVKESK.